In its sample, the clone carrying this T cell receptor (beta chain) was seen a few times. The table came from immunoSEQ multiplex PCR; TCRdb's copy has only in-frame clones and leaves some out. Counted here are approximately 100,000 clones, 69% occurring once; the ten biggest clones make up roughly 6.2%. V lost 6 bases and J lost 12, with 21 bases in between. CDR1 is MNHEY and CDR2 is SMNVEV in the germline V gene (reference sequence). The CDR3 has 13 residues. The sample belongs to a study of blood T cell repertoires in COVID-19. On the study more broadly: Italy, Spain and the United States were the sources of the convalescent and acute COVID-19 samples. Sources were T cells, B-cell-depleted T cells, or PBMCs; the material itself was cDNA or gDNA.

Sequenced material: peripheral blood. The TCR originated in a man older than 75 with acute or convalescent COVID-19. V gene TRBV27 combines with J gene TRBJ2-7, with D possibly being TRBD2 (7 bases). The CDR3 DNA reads TGTGCCAGCAGATTTGCCAGGGGAGGGGTGCCGTACTTC. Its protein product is CASRFARGGVPYF.